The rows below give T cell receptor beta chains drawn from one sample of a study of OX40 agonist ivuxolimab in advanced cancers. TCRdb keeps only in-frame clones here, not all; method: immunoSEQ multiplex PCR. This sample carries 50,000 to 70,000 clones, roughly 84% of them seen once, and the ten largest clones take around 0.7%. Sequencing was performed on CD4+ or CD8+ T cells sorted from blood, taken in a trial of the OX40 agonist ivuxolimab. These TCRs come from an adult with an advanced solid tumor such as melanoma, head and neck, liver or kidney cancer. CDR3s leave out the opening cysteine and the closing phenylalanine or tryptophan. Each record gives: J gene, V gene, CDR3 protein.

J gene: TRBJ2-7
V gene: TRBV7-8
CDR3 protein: ASSFSVGAVKY

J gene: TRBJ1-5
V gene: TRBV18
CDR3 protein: ASSPGRAIQPQH

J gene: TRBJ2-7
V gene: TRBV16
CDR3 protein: ASSQIAGTYEQY

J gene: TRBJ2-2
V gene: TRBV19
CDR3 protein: ASRAGLLAGELF

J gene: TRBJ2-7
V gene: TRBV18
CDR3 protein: ASTPESEQY

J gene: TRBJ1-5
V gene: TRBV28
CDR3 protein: ASSLGTGSNSNQPQH

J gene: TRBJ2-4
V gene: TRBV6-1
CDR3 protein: ASSEDSKNIQY

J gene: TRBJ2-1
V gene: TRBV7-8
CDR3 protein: ASSSTGQGARNEQF

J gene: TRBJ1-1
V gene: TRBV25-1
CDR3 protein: ASSFQTNTEAF

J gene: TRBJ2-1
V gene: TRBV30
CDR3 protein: AWSGRSGRAGNEQF

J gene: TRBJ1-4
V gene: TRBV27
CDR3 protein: ASSLGVSNEKLF

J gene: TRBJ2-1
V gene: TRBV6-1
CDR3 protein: ASSEVSYNEQF

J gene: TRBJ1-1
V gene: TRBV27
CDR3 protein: ASSIPGGRDTEAF

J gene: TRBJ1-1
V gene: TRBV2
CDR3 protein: ASRFDISNTEAF

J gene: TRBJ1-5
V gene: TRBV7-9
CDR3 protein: ASSWEGNQPQH

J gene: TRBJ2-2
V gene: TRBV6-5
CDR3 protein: ASSRTGGTGELF

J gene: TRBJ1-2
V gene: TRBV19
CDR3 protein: ASFSRLYGYT

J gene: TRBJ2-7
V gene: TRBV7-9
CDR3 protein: ASSSWDINSYEQY

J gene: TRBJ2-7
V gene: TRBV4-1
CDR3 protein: ASSQVWTAVVGEQY

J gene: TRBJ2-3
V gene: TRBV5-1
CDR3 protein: ASSLGLAGTDTQY

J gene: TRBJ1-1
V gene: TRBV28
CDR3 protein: ASSPRQNTEAF

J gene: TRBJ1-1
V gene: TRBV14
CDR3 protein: ASSQGLQGSTEAF

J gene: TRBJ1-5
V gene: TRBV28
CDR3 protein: ASGGGSQPQH

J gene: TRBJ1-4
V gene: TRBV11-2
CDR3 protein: ASSPSTGGTGGANEKLF

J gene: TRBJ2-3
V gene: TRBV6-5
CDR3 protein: ASSHTGDHTDTQY

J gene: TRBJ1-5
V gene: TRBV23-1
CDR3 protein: ARSMDTSTCNQPQH

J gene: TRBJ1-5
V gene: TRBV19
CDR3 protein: ASSIEEGRTQPQH

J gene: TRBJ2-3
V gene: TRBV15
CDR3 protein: ATSRDQLADTQY

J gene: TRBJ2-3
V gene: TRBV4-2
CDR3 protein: ASSPSGGPFTDTQY

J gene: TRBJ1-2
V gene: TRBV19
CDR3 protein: ASRQTVDYGYT

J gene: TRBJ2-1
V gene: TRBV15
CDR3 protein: ATSRGRSNEQF

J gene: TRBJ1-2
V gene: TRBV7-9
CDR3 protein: ASSFTDGGYT

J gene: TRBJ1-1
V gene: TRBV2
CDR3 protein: ASSTGTGNTEAF

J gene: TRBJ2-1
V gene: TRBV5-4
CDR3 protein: ASSPGQSTYNEQF

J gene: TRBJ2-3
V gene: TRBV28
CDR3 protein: ASSFNNRGRTEQY

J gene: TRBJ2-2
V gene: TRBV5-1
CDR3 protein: ASKISSGVNTGELF

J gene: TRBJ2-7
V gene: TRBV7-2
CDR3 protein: ASSPLVGTLKGYEQY

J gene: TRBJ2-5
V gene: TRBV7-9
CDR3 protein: ASSLFRLAVTETQY

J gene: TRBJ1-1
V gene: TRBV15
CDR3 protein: ATSKSHNTEAF

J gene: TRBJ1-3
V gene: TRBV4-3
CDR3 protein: ASSQDGGFSGNTIY

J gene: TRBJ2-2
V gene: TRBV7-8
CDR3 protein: ASSPLGLGISGELF

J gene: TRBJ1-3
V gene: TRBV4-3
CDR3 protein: ASSRNLEMMAGNTIY

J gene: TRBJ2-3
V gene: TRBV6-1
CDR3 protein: ASSITGEADTQY

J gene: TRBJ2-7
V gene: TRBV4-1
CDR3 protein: ASSQDRKAYEQY

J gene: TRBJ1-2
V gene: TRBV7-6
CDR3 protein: ASSPARVRNYGYT

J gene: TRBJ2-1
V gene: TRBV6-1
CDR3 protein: ASYSHGGSYNEQF

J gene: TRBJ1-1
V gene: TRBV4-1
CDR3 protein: ASTGQFFNTEAF

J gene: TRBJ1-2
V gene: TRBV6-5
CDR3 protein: ASSYLDANYGYT

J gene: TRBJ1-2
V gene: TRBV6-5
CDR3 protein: ASSYSGGGYGYT

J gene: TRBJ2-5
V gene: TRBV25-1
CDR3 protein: ASGLGLGETQY